Following are 6 T cell receptor beta chains from one sample sequenced in a study of control samples from healthy donors and cancer patients. Measured with immunoSEQ multiplex PCR; TCRdb has only the in-frame clones, and not every one. The sample records about 120,000 clones, 75% to 95% being singletons. The sample was blood. The receptor set was obtained from a man in his forties in good health.

The rearrangement uses TRBV3-1 (or the pseudogene TRBV3-2) and TRBJ2-1; D may be TRBD2 (7 bases). This CDR3 spans 17 amino acids. V dropped 0 bases and J dropped 6 bases, with 18 bases sitting between them. Per the germline V gene, CDR1 is LGHDT and CDR2 is YNNKEL (reference sequence). CDR3 sequence: CASSQDPHGGPGNEQFF. The CDR3 DNA follows: TGTGCCAGCAGCCAAGACCCCCACGGGGGGCCGGGCAATGAGCAGTTCTTC.

The CDR3 sequence is CASSLQGAFGYTF. The DNA for the CDR3 is TGTGCCAGCAGCCTACAGGGGGCTTTTGGCTACACCTTC. This chain connects TRBV27 to TRBJ1-2; 9 bases line up with TRBD1. The V gene's germline CDR1 is MNHEY and CDR2 SMNVEV (reference sequence). The CDR3 spans 13 residues. V gave up 6 bases and J gave up 7 bases; unmatched junction bases: 6.

This chain links TRBV5-1 with TRBJ2-7, with TRBD2 matching 12 bases. V was clipped by 4 bases and J by 2 bases; unmatched bases: 4. The CDR3 contains 15 residues. The germline V gene has CDR1 SGHRS and CDR2 YFSETQ. In DNA, the CDR3 is TGCGCCAGCAGCCGGACTAGCGGGGATACCTACGAGCAGTACTTC. As protein: CASSRTSGDTYEQYF.

This clone was observed a handful of times. V gene TRBV11-2 combines with J gene TRBJ1-3; D not certain. Germline CDR1 and CDR2: SGHAT and FQNNGV. Between the trimmed V and J ends, which lost 3 bases and 0 bases, there was a span of 9 bases. The CDR3 covers 15 residues. The chain's CDR3 is CASSFGSFSGNTIYF. The CDR3 DNA reads as TGTGCCAGCAGCTTCGGCAGCTTCTCTGGAAACACCATATATTTT.

The chain joins TRBV9 to TRBJ1-2, with 12 bases lining up with TRBD1. The CDR3 length is 19 residues. With 4 bases clipped from V and 6 bases from J, the junction kept 19 bases outside the gene matches. Germline V gives CDR1 SGDLS, CDR2 YYNGEE. Here the CDR3 DNA reads TGTGCCAGCAGCAATCATGTAATGAAAGGGACAGGGGGCGCGCATGGCTACACCTTC. Its protein is CASSNHVMKGTGGAHGYTF.

This clone was counted between two and nine times. This chain uses TRBV3-1 (or the pseudogene TRBV3-2) with TRBJ1-2; perhaps TRBD1 as D (5 bases). Germline CDR1 and CDR2: LGHDT and YNNKEL (reference sequence). This CDR3 has 11 amino acids. V was shortened by 3 bases and J by 10 bases, with 9 bases between the two germline ends. The CDR3: CASSHRGDYTF. DNA for the CDR3: TGTGCCAGCAGCCATAGAGGGGACTACACCTTC.